This T cell receptor beta chain was recorded in a study of Ad26.COV2.S vaccination and SARS-CoV-2 variants. The repertoire was sequenced with immunoSEQ multiplex PCR; TCRdb's copy has only in-frame clones and lacks some. The table shows a few hundred thousand clones, with 75% to 90% occurring only once. Treatment described: 19 received Ad26.COV2.S at low or high dose, single or two shots; about 5 received placebo; per-sample allocation not given. On day 63 after the first injection, vaccine and placebo recipients gave samples. The source was peripheral blood, collected in a trial of Ad26.COV2.S vaccine versus placebo. This TCR came from a person aged 18-60 years who received the Ad26.COV2.S COVID-19 vaccine or a placebo.

This CDR3 reads CASSFDVTEAFF. CDR3 DNA sequence: TGTGCCAGCAGTTTTGACGTCACTGAAGCTTTCTTT. The gene calls are TRBV12-3 or TRBV12-4 and TRBJ1-1; D ambiguous. CDR3 size: 12 residues. Trimming removed 3 bases at V and 4 bases at J, with 6 bases between.